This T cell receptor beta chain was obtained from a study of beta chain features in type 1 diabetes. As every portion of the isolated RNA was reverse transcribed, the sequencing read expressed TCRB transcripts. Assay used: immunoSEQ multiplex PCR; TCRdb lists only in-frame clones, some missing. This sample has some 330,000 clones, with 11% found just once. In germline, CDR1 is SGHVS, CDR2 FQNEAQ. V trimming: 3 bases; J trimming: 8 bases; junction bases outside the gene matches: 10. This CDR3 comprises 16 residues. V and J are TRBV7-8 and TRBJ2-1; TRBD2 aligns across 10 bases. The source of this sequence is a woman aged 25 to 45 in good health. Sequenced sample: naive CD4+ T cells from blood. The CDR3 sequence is CASSFLAGVGMHEQFF. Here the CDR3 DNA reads TGTGCCAGCAGCTTCCTAGCGGGAGTCGGGATGCATGAGCAGTTCTTC.